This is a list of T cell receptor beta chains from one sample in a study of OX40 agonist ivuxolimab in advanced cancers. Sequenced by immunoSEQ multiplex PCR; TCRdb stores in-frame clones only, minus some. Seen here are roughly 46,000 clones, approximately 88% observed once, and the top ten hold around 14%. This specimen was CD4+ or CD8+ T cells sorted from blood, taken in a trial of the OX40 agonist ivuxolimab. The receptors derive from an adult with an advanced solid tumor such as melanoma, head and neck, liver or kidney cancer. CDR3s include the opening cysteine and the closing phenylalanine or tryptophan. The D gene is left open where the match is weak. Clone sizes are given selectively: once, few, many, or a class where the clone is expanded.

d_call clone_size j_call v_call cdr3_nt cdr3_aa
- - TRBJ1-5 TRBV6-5 TGTGCCAGCAGTTCCCCGACAGGACCCGGGTCCCAGCATTTT CASSSPTGPGSQHF
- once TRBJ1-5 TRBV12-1 TGTGCCAGCAGCTTTGGGACAGCTGTTCCCCTGGGGCCCCAGCATTTT CASSFGTAVPLGPQHF
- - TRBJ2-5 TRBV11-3 TGTGCCAGCAGCTTTGGAGGGAGTCGCGAGACCCAGTACTTC CASSFGGSRETQYF
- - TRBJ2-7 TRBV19 TGTGCCAGTAGTATATCGGGGGCGGCTGAGCAGTACTTC CASSISGAAEQYF
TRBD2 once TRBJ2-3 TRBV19 TGTGCCAGTAGCCCCTGGGGCCCCGGACTAGCGGGAACAGATACGCAGTATTTT CASSPWGPGLAGTDTQYF
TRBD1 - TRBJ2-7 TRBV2 TGTGCCAGCCAAGGGGACAGGGTAGGGTACGAGCAGTACTTC CASQGDRVGYEQYF
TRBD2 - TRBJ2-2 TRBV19 TGTGCCAGTAGTATAGGTCTAGCGGGAGGGACCGGGGAGCTGTTTTTT CASSIGLAGGTGELFF
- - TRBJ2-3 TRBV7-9 TGTGCCAGCAGCTTACGGTCAGATACGCAGTATTTT CASSLRSDTQYF
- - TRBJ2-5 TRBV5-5 TGTGCCAGCACCCCGGGTCCCGGCAGACAAGAGACCCAGTACTTC CASTPGPGRQETQYF
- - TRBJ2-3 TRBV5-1 TGCGCCAGCAGCTTGGGGAAGCCTAGCACAGATACGCAGTATTTT CASSLGKPSTDTQYF
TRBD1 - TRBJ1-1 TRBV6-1 TGTGCCAGCAGTGAAGCTACAGGGGGCAGCATGAACACTGAAGCTTTCTTT CASSEATGGSMNTEAFF
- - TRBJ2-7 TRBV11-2 TGTGCCAGCAGCTTAGAGGGGGTAGCGCGCGCCTTTTTCTACGAGCAGTACTTC CASSLEGVARAFFYEQYF
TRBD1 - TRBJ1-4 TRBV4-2 TGTGCCAGCAGCTATACCGGGACAGGACGCACTAATGAAAAACTGTTTTTT CASSYTGTGRTNEKLFF
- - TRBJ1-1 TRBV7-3 TGTGCCAGCAGCCCAAGAACAGGGACGGTAGACACTGAAGCCTTCTTT CASSPRTGTVDTEAFF
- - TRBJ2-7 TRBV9 TGTGCCAGCAGCGTAAACACAGGGACATACGAGCAGTACTTC CASSVNTGTYEQYF
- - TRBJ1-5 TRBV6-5 TGTGCCAGCCGAGAAGGGGCAGTTACCTATCAGCCCCAGCATTTT CASREGAVTYQPQHF
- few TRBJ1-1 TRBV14 TGTGCCAGCAGCCAAGATCTTGGGACGATGGGCACTGAAGCTTTCTTT CASSQDLGTMGTEAFF
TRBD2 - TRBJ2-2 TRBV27 TGTGCCAGCAGGGCCGGGACTAGCGGGAGTACCGGGGAGCTGTTTTTT CASRAGTSGSTGELFF
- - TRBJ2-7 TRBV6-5 TGTGCCAGCAGGTTTGCAGCCATCGGATACGAGCAGTACTTC CASRFAAIGYEQYF
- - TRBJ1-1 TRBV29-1 TGCAGCGTTGAAAGGATGTTGACCCCGAACACTGAAGCTTTCTTT CSVERMLTPNTEAFF
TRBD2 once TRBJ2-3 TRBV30 TGTGCCTGGGCGAGGGGACTAGCGGGGGCAGATACGCAGTATTTT CAWARGLAGADTQYF
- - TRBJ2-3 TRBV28 TGTGCCAGCAGTTCCCTTGCGGGCTCCCAAAGAGATACGCAGTATTTT CASSSLAGSQRDTQYF
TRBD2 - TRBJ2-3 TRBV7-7 TGTGCTAGCAGCTTGCGGCTAGCGGGAGGCACAGATACGCAGTATTTT CASSLRLAGGTDTQYF
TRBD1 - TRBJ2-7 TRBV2 TGTGCCAGCAGGGTAGACAGGGGGATGGCCTACGAGCAGTACTTC CASRVDRGMAYEQYF
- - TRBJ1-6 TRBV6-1 TGTGCCAGCAGTGAAGTGGTGGTAGGCTCACCCCTCCACTTT CASSEVVVGSPLHF
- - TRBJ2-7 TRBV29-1 TGCAGCGTTGAAACAAAGTCCTACGAGCAGTACTTC CSVETKSYEQYF
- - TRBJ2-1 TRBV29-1 TGCAGCATCCCTGAACGGACCCCGGCGGCCTACAATGAGCAGTTCTTC CSIPERTPAAYNEQFF
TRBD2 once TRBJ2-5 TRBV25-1 TGTGCCAGCGGACATAGCGGGAGACTTCAAGAGACCCAGTACTTC CASGHSGRLQETQYF